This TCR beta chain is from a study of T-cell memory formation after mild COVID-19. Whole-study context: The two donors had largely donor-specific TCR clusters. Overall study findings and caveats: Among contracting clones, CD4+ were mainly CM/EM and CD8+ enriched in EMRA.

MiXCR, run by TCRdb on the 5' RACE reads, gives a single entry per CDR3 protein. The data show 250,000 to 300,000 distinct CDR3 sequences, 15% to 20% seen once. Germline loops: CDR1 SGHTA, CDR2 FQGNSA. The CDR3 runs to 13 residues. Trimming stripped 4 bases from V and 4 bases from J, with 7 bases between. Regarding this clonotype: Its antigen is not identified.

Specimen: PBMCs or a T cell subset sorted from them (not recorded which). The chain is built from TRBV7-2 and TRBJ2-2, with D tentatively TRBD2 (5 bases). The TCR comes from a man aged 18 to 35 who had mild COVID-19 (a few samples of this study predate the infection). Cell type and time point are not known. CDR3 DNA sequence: TGTGCCAGCAGCTCGGGGTTCACCGGGGAGCTGTTTTTT. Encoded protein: CASSSGFTGELFF. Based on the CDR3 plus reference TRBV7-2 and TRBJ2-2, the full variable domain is GAGVSQSPSNKVTEKGKDVELRCDPISGHTALYWYRQSLGQGLEFLIYFQGNSAPDKSGLPSDRFSAERTGGSVSTLTIQRTQQEDSAVYLCASSSGFTGELFFGEGSRLTVL.